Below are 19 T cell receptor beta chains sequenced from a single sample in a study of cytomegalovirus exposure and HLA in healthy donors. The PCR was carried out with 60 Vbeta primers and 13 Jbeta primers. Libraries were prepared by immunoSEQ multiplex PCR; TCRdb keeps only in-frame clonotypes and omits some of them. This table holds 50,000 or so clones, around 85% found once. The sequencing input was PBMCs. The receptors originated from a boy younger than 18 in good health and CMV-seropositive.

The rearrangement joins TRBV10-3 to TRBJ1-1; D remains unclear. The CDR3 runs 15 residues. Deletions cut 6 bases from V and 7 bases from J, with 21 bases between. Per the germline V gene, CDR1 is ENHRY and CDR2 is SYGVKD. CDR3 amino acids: CAIRNPGSSSLEAFF. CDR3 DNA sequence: TGTGCCATCAGGAACCCCGGGTCTTCCAGCCTTGAAGCTTTCTTT.

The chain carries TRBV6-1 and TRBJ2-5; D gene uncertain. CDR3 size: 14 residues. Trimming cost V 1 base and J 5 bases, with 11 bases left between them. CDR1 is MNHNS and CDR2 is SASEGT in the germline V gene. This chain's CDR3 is CASSEDSSRETQYF. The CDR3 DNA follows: TGTGCCAGCAGTGAAGACTCCAGCAGGGAGACCCAGTACTTC.

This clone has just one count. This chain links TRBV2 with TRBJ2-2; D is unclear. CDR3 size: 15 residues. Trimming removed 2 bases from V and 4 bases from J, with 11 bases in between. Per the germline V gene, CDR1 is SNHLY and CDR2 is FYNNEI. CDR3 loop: CASSEQTPATGELFF. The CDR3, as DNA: TGTGCCAGCAGTGAACAGACTCCTGCCACCGGGGAGCTGTTTTTT.

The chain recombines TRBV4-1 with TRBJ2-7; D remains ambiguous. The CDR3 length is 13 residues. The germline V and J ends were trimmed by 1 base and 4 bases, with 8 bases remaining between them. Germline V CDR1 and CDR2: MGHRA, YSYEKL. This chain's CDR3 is CASSQGLVYEQYF. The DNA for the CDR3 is TGCGCCAGCAGCCAAGGGCTGGTTTACGAGCAGTACTTC.

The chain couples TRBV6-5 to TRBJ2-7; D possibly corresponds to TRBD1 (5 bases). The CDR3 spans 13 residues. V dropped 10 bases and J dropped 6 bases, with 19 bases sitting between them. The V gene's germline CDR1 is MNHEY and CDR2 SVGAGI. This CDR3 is CANRKAGSGEQYF. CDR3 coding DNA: TGTGCCAACAGGAAAGCAGGGTCAGGCGAGCAGTACTTC.

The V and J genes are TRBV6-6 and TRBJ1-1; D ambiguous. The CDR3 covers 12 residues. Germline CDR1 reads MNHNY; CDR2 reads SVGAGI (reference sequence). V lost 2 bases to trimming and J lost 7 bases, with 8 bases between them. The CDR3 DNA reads TGTGCCAGCAGTTACGAGGGTGATGAAGCTTTCTTT. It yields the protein CASSYEGDEAFF.

The CDR3 coding sequence is TGCGCCAGCAGCTTTGCTCCAAGACAGGGAACGGGCACTGAAGCTTTCTTT. Its protein is CASSFAPRQGTGTEAFF. The chain carries TRBV5-1 and TRBJ1-1, with 7 bases that match TRBD1. Germline V lookup: CDR1 SGHRS, CDR2 YFSETQ. The J segment lost 4 bases and the V segment lost 2 bases, leaving 14 bases of the junction unmatched. The CDR3 has 17 residues.

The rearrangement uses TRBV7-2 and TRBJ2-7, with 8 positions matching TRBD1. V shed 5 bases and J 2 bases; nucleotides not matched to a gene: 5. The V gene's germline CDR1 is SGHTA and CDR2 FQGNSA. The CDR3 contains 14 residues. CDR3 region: CASSTQTGAYEQYF. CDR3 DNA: TGTGCCAGCAGCACCCAGACAGGGGCCTACGAGCAGTACTTC.

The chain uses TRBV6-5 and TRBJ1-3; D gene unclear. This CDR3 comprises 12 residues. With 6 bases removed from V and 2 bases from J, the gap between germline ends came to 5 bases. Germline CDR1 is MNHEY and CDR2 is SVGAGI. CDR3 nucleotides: TGTGCCAGCAGCCAGGCTGGAAACACCATATATTTT. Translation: CASSQAGNTIYF.

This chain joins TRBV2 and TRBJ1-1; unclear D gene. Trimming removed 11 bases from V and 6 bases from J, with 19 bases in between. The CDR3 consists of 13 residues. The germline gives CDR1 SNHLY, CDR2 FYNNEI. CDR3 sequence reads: CAVTGSSTPEAFF. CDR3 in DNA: TGTGCCGTCACCGGGTCCTCGACCCCTGAAGCTTTCTTT.

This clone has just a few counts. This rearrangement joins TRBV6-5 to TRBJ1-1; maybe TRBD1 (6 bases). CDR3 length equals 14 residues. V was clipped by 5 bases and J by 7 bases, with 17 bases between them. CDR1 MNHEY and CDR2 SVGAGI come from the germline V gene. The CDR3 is CASSARDNLYEAFF. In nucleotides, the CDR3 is TGTGCCAGCAGTGCAAGGGACAACCTATATGAAGCTTTCTTT.

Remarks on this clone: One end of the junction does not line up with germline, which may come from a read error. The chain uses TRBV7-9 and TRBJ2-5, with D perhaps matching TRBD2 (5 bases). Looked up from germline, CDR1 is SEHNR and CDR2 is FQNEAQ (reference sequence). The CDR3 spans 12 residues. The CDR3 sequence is CSSSLGRETQYF. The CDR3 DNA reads TGTTCCAGCAGCTTAGGGAGAGAGACCCAGTACTTC.

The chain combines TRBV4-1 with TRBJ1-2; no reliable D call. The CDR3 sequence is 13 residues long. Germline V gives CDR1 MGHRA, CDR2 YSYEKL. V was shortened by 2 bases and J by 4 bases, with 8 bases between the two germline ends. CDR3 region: CASSQTGTYGYTF. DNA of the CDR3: TGCGCCAGCAGCCAAACGGGAACCTATGGCTACACCTTC.

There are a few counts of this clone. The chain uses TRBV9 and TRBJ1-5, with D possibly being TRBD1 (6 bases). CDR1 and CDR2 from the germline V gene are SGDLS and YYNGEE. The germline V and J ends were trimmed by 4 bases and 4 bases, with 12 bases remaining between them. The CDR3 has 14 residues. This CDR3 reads CASSPWDTNQPQHF. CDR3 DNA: TGTGCCAGCAGCCCCTGGGACACTAATCAGCCCCAGCATTTT.

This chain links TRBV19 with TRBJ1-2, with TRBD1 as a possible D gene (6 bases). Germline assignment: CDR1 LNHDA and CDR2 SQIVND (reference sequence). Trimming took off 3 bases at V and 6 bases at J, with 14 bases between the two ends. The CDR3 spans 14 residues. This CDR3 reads CASSIWRGGDGYTF. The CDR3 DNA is TGTGCCAGTAGTATCTGGAGGGGGGGAGATGGCTACACCTTC.

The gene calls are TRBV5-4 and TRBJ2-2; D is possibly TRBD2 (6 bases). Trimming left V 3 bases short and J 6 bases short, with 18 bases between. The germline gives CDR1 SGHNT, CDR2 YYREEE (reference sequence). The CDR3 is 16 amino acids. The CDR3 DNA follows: TGTGCCAGCAGCTGGAGGGCCCGGGGAATCGCCGGGGAGCTGTTTTTT. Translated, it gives CASSWRARGIAGELFF.

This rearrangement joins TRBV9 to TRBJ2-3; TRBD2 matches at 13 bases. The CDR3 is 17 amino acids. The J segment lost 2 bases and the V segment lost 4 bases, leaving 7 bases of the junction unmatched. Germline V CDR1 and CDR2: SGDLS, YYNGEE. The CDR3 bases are TGTGCCAGCAGCCCCGGGACTAGCGGGGCTCCCACAGATACGCAGTATTTT. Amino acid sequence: CASSPGTSGAPTDTQYF. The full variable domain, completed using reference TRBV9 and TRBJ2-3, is DSGVTQTPKHLITATGQRVTLRCSPRSGDLSVYWYQQSLDQGLQFLIQYYNGEERAKGNILERFSAQQFPDLHSELNLSSLELGDSALYFCASSPGTSGAPTDTQYFGPGTRLTVL.

CDR3 region: CASSSRQVLHEQYF. DNA of the CDR3: TGCGCCAGCAGCTCCCGACAAGTCCTCCACGAGCAGTACTTC. The chain recombines TRBV5-1 with TRBJ2-7; D is ambiguous. The germline V gene encodes CDR1 SGHRS and CDR2 YFSETQ. The length of the CDR3 is 14 residues. V dropped 3 bases and J dropped 5 bases, with 15 bases sitting between them.

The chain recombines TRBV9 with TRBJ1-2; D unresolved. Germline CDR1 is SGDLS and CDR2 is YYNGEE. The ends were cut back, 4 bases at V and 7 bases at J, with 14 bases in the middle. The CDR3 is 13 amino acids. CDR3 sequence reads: CASSPGNSGGYTF. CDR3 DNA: TGTGCCAGCAGCCCAGGTAACAGTGGTGGCTACACCTTC.